The 16 T cell receptor beta chains below were found in one sample sequenced in a study of cytomegalovirus exposure and HLA in healthy donors. In the PCR, 60 Vbeta and 13 Jbeta primers were used. Here immunoSEQ multiplex PCR was the method, and the copy in TCRdb shows in-frame clones only, minus some. The sample shows about 130,000 clones, around 72% of them seen only once. Input material: PBMCs. Receptors were obtained from a human donor in good health.

The chain combines TRBV10-3 with TRBJ1-6, with D tentatively TRBD1 (5 bases). The CDR3 totals 16 residues. Trimming stripped 2 bases from V and 6 bases from J, with 14 bases between. CDR1 is ENHRY, CDR2 SYGVKD, per germline. CDR3 in amino acids: CAISEQGKGVNSPLHF. CDR3 sequence (DNA): TGTGCCATCAGTGAGCAGGGAAAAGGTGTTAATTCACCCCTCCACTTT.

This chain connects TRBV27 to TRBJ2-2; 9 nucleotides line up with TRBD1. Looked up from germline, CDR1 is MNHEY and CDR2 is SMNVEV (reference sequence). The CDR3 is 14 amino acids. V was clipped by 6 bases and J by 6 bases; unmatched bases: 5. The CDR3: CASSPDRGAGELFF. Here the CDR3 DNA reads TGTGCCAGCAGCCCCGACAGGGGGGCCGGGGAGCTGTTTTTT.

The chain is built from TRBV7-2 and TRBJ1-1; possible D gene TRBD1, 5 bases. V dropped 3 bases and J dropped 7 bases, with 15 bases sitting between them. Germline values: CDR1 SGHTA, CDR2 FQGNSA. This CDR3 is built from 14 residues. The DNA for the CDR3 is TGTGCCAGCAGCTTCGGCCAGGGTAATGGTGAAGCTTTCTTT. It is translated as CASSFGQGNGEAFF.

V and J are TRBV2 and TRBJ1-3, with D unresolved. The CDR3 has 12 residues. Germline CDR1 reads SNHLY; CDR2 reads FYNNEI. The V and J ends lost 7 bases and 3 bases respectively, with 7 bases between them. The CDR3 sequence: CASKRDGNTIYF. The CDR3 DNA is TGTGCCAGCAAGAGGGATGGAAACACCATATATTTT.

This chain uses TRBV25-1 with TRBJ1-1; possibly TRBD1 for D (6 bases). The germline V gene has CDR1 MGHDK and CDR2 SYGVNS. Between the trimmed V and J ends, which lost 1 base and 7 bases, there was a span of 22 bases. This CDR3 region has 17 residues. CDR3 nucleotides: TGTGCCAGCAGTGAATTACAGGGTTGGGGCCGGGTAGGTGAAGCTTTCTTT. Residues: CASSELQGWGRVGEAFF. Filled out from reference TRBV25-1 and TRBJ1-1, the complete variable domain reads EADIYQTPRYLVIGTGKKITLECSQTMGHDKMYWYQQDPGMELHLIHYSYGVNSTEKGDLSSESTVSRIRTEHFPLTLESARPSHTSQYLCASSELQGWGRVGEAFFGQGTRLTVV.

This chain connects TRBV10-3 to TRBJ1-3; 8 nucleotides match TRBD1. This CDR3 has 16 residues. J lost 0 bases, V lost 3 bases, and 4 bases had no gene match. Germline loops: CDR1 ENHRY, CDR2 SYGVKD. CDR3 protein: CAISDRGTGSGNTIYF. In DNA, the CDR3 is TGTGCCATCAGTGACCGTGGGACAGGCTCTGGAAACACCATATATTTT.

This chain connects TRBV2 to TRBJ1-1; 10 bases fit TRBD1. This CDR3 spans 18 amino acids. V lost 6 bases to trimming and J lost 1 base; unmatched junction nucleotides: 14. Looked up from germline, CDR1 is SNHLY and CDR2 is FYNNEI. CDR3 bases: TGTGCCAGCAGCGCCCTCCCACGGGACAGGGGATGGAACACTGAAGCTTTCTTT. Residues: CASSALPRDRGWNTEAFF.

The chain joins TRBV30 to TRBJ2-3; 8 bases align to TRBD2. Germline V lookup: CDR1 GTSNPN, CDR2 SVGIG (reference sequence). The trim removed 0 bases at V and 7 bases at J, leaving 9 bases unmatched. This CDR3 has 15 amino acids. The CDR3 spells CAWSVRRGGIHTQYF. The CDR3 region has the DNA TGTGCCTGGAGTGTACGACGGGGGGGGATTCATACGCAGTATTTT.

The gene calls are TRBV19 and TRBJ1-1, with 8 bases fitting TRBD1. CDR1 LNHDA and CDR2 SQIVND come from the germline V gene (reference sequence). Trimming cost V 3 bases and J 5 bases; bases outside gene matches: 5. This CDR3 contains 14 residues. The CDR3 DNA follows: TGTGCCAGTAGTATCAGACAGGGGCGAACTGAAGCTTTCTTT. This gives the protein CASSIRQGRTEAFF. Looking up the rest from reference TRBV19 and TRBJ1-1 gives the full variable domain: DGGITQSPKYLFRKEGQNVTLSCEQNLNHDAMYWYRQDPGQGLRLIYYSQIVNDFQKGDIAEGYSVSREKKESFPLTVTSAQKNPTAFYLCASSIRQGRTEAFFGQGTRLTVV.

The V and J genes are TRBV7-3 and TRBJ1-2, with a weak D call TRBD1 (5 bases). Between the trimmed V and J ends, which lost 4 bases and 4 bases, there was a span of 10 bases. This CDR3 region has 13 residues. Germline V gene lookup returns CDR1 SGHTA and CDR2 FQGTGA. This chain's CDR3 is CASSSGFGYGYTF. CDR3 bases: TGTGCCAGCAGCTCAGGGTTCGGCTATGGCTACACCTTC.

V gene TRBV19 combines with J gene TRBJ1-1, with a possible D match to TRBD1 (5 bases). Germline V gene data show CDR1 as LNHDA and CDR2 as SQIVND (reference sequence). V was trimmed by 3 bases and J by 2 bases, leaving 10 bases between them. CDR3 length: 14 residues. In DNA, the CDR3 is TGTGCCAGTAGTATTTGGGGCCTAAACACTGAAGCTTTCTTT. Residues: CASSIWGLNTEAFF.

This sequence joins TRBV6-5 and TRBJ1-2, with 7 bases that match TRBD1. V was clipped by 5 bases and J by 5 bases; unmatched bases: 11. The CDR3 sequence is 15 residues long. Germline lookup yields CDR1 MNHEY and CDR2 SVGAGI. In DNA, the CDR3 is TGTGCCAGCAGTACACACCGGACAGGCTTTTATGGCTACACCTTC. Its protein product is CASSTHRTGFYGYTF.

This clone was seen a handful of times. The rearrangement uses TRBV23-1 and TRBJ1-3; TRBD1 might be the D (5 bases). TRBV23-1 is known as an ORF, though its function is uncertain. The CDR3 is 15 amino acids. The V and J ends lost 4 bases and 0 bases respectively, with 10 bases between them. This CDR3 reads CASSPLTASGNTIYF. The CDR3 DNA follows: TGCGCCAGCAGTCCCCTGACAGCCTCTGGAAACACCATATATTTT.

The chain couples TRBV4-2 to TRBJ2-3, with 10 nucleotides matching TRBD2. Germline loops: CDR1 LGHNA, CDR2 YNFKEQ. J lost 5 bases, V lost 2 bases, and 10 bases had no gene match. This CDR3 has 17 residues. The CDR3 sequence is CASSQLSSGGALDTQYF. CDR3 in DNA: TGTGCCAGCAGCCAACTCAGCAGCGGGGGGGCTCTAGATACGCAGTATTTT.

The chain combines TRBV2 with TRBJ2-3; possibly TRBD2 for D (5 bases). The CDR3 contains 13 residues. The V gene's germline CDR1 is SNHLY and CDR2 FYNNEI. V lost 8 bases to trimming and J lost 6 bases, with 15 bases between them. The CDR3 here is CASLFPRGDTQYF. The CDR3 DNA sequence: TGTGCCAGCCTATTCCCCCGAGGGGATACGCAGTATTTT.

This chain connects TRBV14 to TRBJ2-7; the match to TRBD1 covers 11 bases. CDR3 length: 14 amino acids. With V trimmed by 4 bases and J by 9 bases, 8 bases remained unmatched. Germline V gene sequence: CDR1 SGHDN, CDR2 FVKESK. CDR3 sequence: CASSLGTGGTRQYF. CDR3 DNA: TGTGCCAGCAGCCTAGGGACAGGGGGTACGAGGCAGTACTTC.